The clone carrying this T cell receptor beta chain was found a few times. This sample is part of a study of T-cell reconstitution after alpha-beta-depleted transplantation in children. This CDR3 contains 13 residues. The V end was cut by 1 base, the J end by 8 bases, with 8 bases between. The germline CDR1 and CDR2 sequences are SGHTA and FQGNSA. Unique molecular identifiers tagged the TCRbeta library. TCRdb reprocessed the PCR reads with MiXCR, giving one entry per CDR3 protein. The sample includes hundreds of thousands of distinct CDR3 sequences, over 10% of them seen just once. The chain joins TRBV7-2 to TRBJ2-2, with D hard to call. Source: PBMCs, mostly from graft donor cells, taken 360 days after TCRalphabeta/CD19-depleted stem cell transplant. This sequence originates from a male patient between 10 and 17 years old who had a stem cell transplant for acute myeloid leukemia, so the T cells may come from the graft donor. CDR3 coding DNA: TGTGCCAGCAGCTTAGTGGACCTGGGGGAGCTGTTTTTT. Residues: CASSLVDLGELFF.